This TCR beta chain was captured by sequencing in a study of OX40 agonist ivuxolimab in advanced cancers. In the study overall: Ivuxolimab was an agonistic, fully human IgG2 monoclonal antibody directed against OX40 (CD134), a costimulatory receptor. Intravenous ivuxolimab was administered to patients every 2 weeks at six dose levels: 0.01, 0.1, 0.3, 1.5, 3 and 10 mg/kg. Among the 50 to 55 dose-escalation patients, around 20 had hepatocellular carcinoma, 15 or so melanoma, 9 renal cell carcinoma and 9 head and neck cancer. In the dose-escalation cohort, 82.7% of patients were male, and the mean age was roughly 60 years with a range of about 20 to 90. Patients were allowed to have had prior anti-PD-1, anti-PD-L1 or anti-CTLA-4 therapy, and around two fifths of the dose-escalation patients had been treated with checkpoint inhibitors. Three dose-escalation patients achieved partial responses, one with hepatocellular carcinoma and two with cutaneous melanoma. Peripheral TCRbeta sequencing was intended to test whether TCR sequence diversity was altered and clonal T-cell expansion was caused by ivuxolimab. The paper describes the monotherapy dose-escalation part (N = 52 patients) of the phase I trial of ivuxolimab. Beyond this particular receptor, the publication reports: After ivuxolimab, more expanded clones were found on average in CD8+ T cells than in CD4+ T cells. In the 0.1-3.0 mg/kg groups, partial responders were among the patients with the lowest normalized peripheral clonal expansion, particularly in CD8+ T cells. The antigen specificity of the clonally expanded peripheral T cells was not determined. Clonal expansion of both CD4+ and CD8+ blood T cells was observed from baseline to week 6 at doses 0.1 to 3.0 mg/kg. Low levels of normalized T-cell clonal expansion were also shown by some nonresponding patients.

After removal of 2 bases from V and 6 bases from J, the junction retains 6 bases not matched to a gene. The CDR3 measures 16 amino acids from cysteine to phenylalanine. The read is trimmed to its CDR3 DNA, 48 bases read in frame from base 1. Via the germline V gene, CDR1 is MGHRA and CDR2 YSYEKL. Comment on this clone: This clone's antigen is unknown. The input lacks base qualities; no much larger clone sits a single base away.

For sequencing of the TCRbeta CDR3 region, genomic DNA was extracted from the sorted cells. The immunoSEQ Assay was used for sequencing of TCRbeta CDR3 regions. Not all clones reach the TCRdb copy of this immuneACCESS table, which keeps in-frame sequences only. Checked studies attribute under half of the gap to unresolved V genes and leave the rest unexplained. The sample table holds tens of thousands of clones, of which about four fifths were seen once. The ten largest account for roughly 0.44% of the sample. The trial excluded patients who had a history of autoimmune disease or were on systemic immunosuppression. Peripheral blood for TCR sequencing was collected from all dose cohorts at baseline, on cycle 4 day 1, and on cycle 7 day 1. Samples came from an open-label, multicenter, first-in-human phase I dose-escalation trial of ivuxolimab. Adults with locally advanced or metastatic melanoma, renal cell, hepatocellular, or head and neck squamous cell carcinoma were enrolled in the trial. Before TCR sequencing, CD4+ and CD8+ T cells were separately sorted from peripheral blood.

This specimen was CD4+ or CD8+ T cells sorted from blood, taken in a trial of the OX40 agonist ivuxolimab. This receptor chain uses TRBV4-1 and TRBJ2-4; 11 central nucleotides agree with TRBD2. The receptor's source is an adult with an advanced solid tumor such as melanoma, head and neck, liver or kidney cancer. The CDR3 is CASSQPIAGGLNIQYF. At the DNA level, the sequence is TGCGCCAGCAGCCAACCTATAGCGGGGGGGTTAAACATTCAGTACTTC.